The rows below give T cell receptor beta chains drawn from one sample of a study of CD8+CD57+ T cells in acquired aplastic anemia. TCRdb reanalysed the reads using MiXCR and keeps one entry per CDR3 protein. The sample lists over 150,000 distinct CDR3 sequences, roughly 63% occurring once. Material for sequencing was sorted CD4+, CD8+, or CD8+CD57+ T cells (not recorded which) from PBMCs. All receptors come from a human donor with aplastic anemia. The CDR3 runs from the conserved cysteine through the conserved F or W. D genes are given only for firm matches. Some rows mark clone size as missing; the rest say once, few, many or name a class of expanded clone.

few | TRBJ2-5 | TRBV12-3/TRBV12-4 | . | TGTGCCAGCAGTTCGAGGGGGATCTCGGAGACCCAGTACTTC | CASSSRGISETQYF
. | TRBJ2-3 | TRBV6-9 | TRBD1 | TGCGCCAGCAGTCCCGGGACAGGGGGTTTGTATTTT | CASSPGTGGLYF
. | TRBJ2-1 | TRBV25-1 | TRBD2 | TGTGCCAGCAGTAACCCTGGGCTAGCGGGAGCCCACAATGAGCAGTTCTTC | CASSNPGLAGAHNEQFF
once | TRBJ2-1 | TRBV24-1 | . | TGTGCCACCAGTGATCGGACAGCCGCCTCCTACAATGAGCAGTTCTTC | CATSDRTAASYNEQFF
few | TRBJ2-5 | TRBV29-1 | TRBD2 | TGCAGCGTTGAGGGGGGGGGGGAGACCCAGTACTTC | CSVEGGGETQYF
. | TRBJ1-2 | TRBV7-9 | TRBD1 | TGTGCCAGCAGCCCCGACAGGGGGCTTGGCTACACCTTC | CASSPDRGLGYTF
few | TRBJ2-5 | TRBV19 | . | TGTGCCAGTGGGGAATGGGAGACCCAGTACTTC | CASGEWETQYF
. | TRBJ2-7 | TRBV5-1 | . | TGCGCCAGCACCAGGAACAGGCGAAGCTCCTACGAGCAGTACTTC | CASTRNRRSSYEQYF
. | TRBJ2-7 | TRBV2 | TRBD1 | TGTGCCAGCAGTGTAAACAGGGGCTTCAACGAGCAGTACTTC | CASSVNRGFNEQYF
. | TRBJ2-6 | TRBV7-3 | . | TGTGCCACCACGGAATCTGGGGCCAACGTCCTGACTTTC | CATTESGANVLTF
once | TRBJ2-3 | TRBV2 | . | TGTGCCAGCAGTGAAGCAGTCCCATTTTACACAGATACGCAGTATTTT | CASSEAVPFYTDTQYF
. | TRBJ2-7 | TRBV14 | . | TGTGCCAGCAGCCAAGGCCGGGCAAGCTACGAGCAGTACTTC | CASSQGRASYEQYF
. | TRBJ2-3 | TRBV20-1 | TRBD1 | TGCAGTGCGAAGGACAGGGGGAAAGATACGCAGTATTTT | CSAKDRGKDTQYF
once | TRBJ2-3 | TRBV29-1 | . | TGCAGCGTTGAAGACACCAGTCGTCGGGATACGCAGTATTTT | CSVEDTSRRDTQYF
. | TRBJ1-5 | TRBV5-4 | . | TGTGCCAGCAGCACGCCGGGACCCAACCAGCCCCAGCATTTT | CASSTPGPNQPQHF
few | TRBJ2-7 | TRBV4-1 | TRBD1 | TGCGCCAGCAGCCCAGACAGGGTCGAGCAGTACTTC | CASSPDRVEQYF
. | TRBJ2-4 | TRBV6-2/TRBV6-3 | . | TGTGCCAGCTCTATATCCAAAAACATTCAGTACTTC | CASSISKNIQYF
. | TRBJ2-7 | TRBV15 | TRBD1 | TGTGCCACCAGCGGACGGACAGGGGTGTTGGACGAGCAGTACTTC | CATSGRTGVLDEQYF
few | TRBJ1-2 | TRBV7-2 | . | TGTGCCAGCAGCTTCGCGGGGGGGGATGGCTACACCTTC | CASSFAGGDGYTF
. | TRBJ2-5 | TRBV20-1 | . | TGCAGTGCTAGAACGGGCAGGGTCTCCGAGACCCAGTACTTC | CSARTGRVSETQYF
. | TRBJ2-7 | TRBV29-1 | TRBD1 | TGCAGCGTCCTAGGGACAGGATCCTACGAGCAGTACTTC | CSVLGTGSYEQYF
. | TRBJ2-1 | TRBV7-2 | . | TGTGCCAGCAGCTTAGCTGGGCGGGGTAGTGAGCAGTTCTTC | CASSLAGRGSEQFF
. | TRBJ1-4 | TRBV7-3 | . | TGTGCCAGCAGCATCGGGACACCGAATGAAAAACTGTTTTTT | CASSIGTPNEKLFF
once | TRBJ2-7 | TRBV7-7 | . | TGTGCCAGCAGCGTCCGGACGGGCTACGAGCAGTACTTC | CASSVRTGYEQYF
few | TRBJ2-5 | TRBV7-8 | . | TGTGCCAGCAGCTTAGCAGGCAGCTATCAAGAGACCCAGTACTTC | CASSLAGSYQETQYF
. | TRBJ1-5 | TRBV19 | . | TGTGCCAGTAGTTCCGGATGGACAGTAAATAGCAATCAGCCCCAGCATTTT | CASSSGWTVNSNQPQHF
. | TRBJ1-1 | TRBV30 | TRBD1 | TGTGCCTGGAGTGTACCGAGACAGGGGTTCACTGAAGCTTTCTTT | CAWSVPRQGFTEAFF
. | TRBJ2-3 | TRBV20-1 | . | TGCAGTGCTACTCAGACAGGACACACAGATACGCAGTATTTT | CSATQTGHTDTQYF
few | TRBJ1-6 | TRBV29-1 | . | TGCAGCGCTGCCTCGGGTGGGGAAACCCACTTT | CSAASGGETHF
. | TRBJ2-7 | TRBV7-9 | . | TGTGCCAGCAGCTTAGACCGGCGGCAGTACTTC | CASSLDRRQYF
. | TRBJ2-7 | TRBV5-1 | . | TGTGCCAGCAGCTCCTCTGGTGGGGTCGGGCAGTACTTC | CASSSSGGVGQYF
. | TRBJ2-5 | TRBV2 | TRBD2 | TGTGCCAGCAGTGAATTAGCGGGAGGACCGGCCCAGTACTTC | CASSELAGGPAQYF
once | TRBJ2-1 | TRBV10-3 | . | TGTGCCTCGGTGCGGGCCCTCGATGGGTACAATGAGCAGTTCTTC | CASVRALDGYNEQFF
. | TRBJ2-1 | TRBV5-6 | . | TGTGCCAGCAGAGCCAACTACGGCGCGGGGACCGCCTACAATGAGCAGTTCTTC | CASRANYGAGTAYNEQFF
many | TRBJ2-7 | TRBV6-4 | . | TGTGCCAGTAGGCCCCGTAGCCAAACGAAATCTTGGGACTACGAGCAGTACTTC | CASRPRSQTKSWDYEQYF